This TCR beta chain was found in a study of blood T cell repertoires in COVID-19. Turning to the study itself: Italy, Spain and the United States were the sources of the convalescent and acute COVID-19 samples. PBMCs, B-cell-depleted T cells, or T cells provided the cDNA or gDNA that made up the material.

In the authors' methods: Estimates of nucleated cell counts were drawn from the amplification of reference gene primers. Produced via immunoSEQ multiplex PCR; TCRdb's table is partial and in-frame only. That table furnishes V, J and clone size, whereas the DNA furnished D and trimming. The sample has more than 70,000 clones; about 85% are singletons. CDR1 SEHNR and CDR2 FQNEAQ come from the germline V gene (reference sequence). This CDR3 comprises 16 residues. Losses at the gene ends were 5 bases for V and 0 bases for J; bases not matched to a gene: 5. This TCR was recovered from a man aged 55 to 70 with acute or convalescent COVID-19. The rearrangement joins TRBV7-9 to TRBJ2-1; the match to TRBD2 covers 9 bases. The sequenced sample consisted of peripheral blood. The DNA for the CDR3 is TGTGCCAGCAGCCATTTGCGGGGGGGCTCCTACAATGAGCAGTTCTTC. This encodes CASSHLRGGSYNEQFF.